Listed here is a single TCR beta chain. This sample is part of a study of T cell repertoires in aging, cancer and after chemotherapy. A mixed TRB-A/B primer pool amplified rearranged TRB by multiplex touch-down PCR. TCRdb ran MiXCR on the multiplex PCR reads and lists one entry per CDR3 protein. In the table there are some 8,500 distinct CDR3 sequences, roughly 41% of which are singletons. Peripheral blood genomic DNA, not sorted cells or RNA, was the template. V lost 4 bases and J lost 0, with 13 bases in between. Per the germline V gene, CDR1 is DFQATT and CDR2 is SNEGSKA (reference sequence). The CDR3 totals 14 residues.

The sequencing input was blood. This clonotype originated in a human donor with a solid tumor. The chain combines TRBV20-1 with TRBJ2-7; no firm D call. CDR3 bases: TGCAGTGCTACACCAACGGTGGACTCCTACGAGCAGTACTTC. Residues: CSATPTVDSYEQYF.